This is a list of T cell receptor beta chains from one sample in a study of cytotoxic CD8 clonotypes in ibrutinib-treated CLL. The assay was immunoSEQ multiplex PCR, and TCRdb's table has in-frame clones only and misses some. The sample yields fewer than 50,000 clones, approximately 53% seen once. The sample in question was PBMCs, obtained after 12 months of ibrutinib treatment. Source of these receptors: a human donor with chronic lymphocytic leukemia. The CDR3 runs from the conserved cysteine through the conserved F or W. The D gene is left open where the match is weak. Clone size is shown for a subset of rows, as once, few, many or a class of expanded clone.

>TRBV18|13|-|TRBJ1-5|-
TGTGCCAGCTCACCGGGCAGGAATCAGCCCCAGCATTTT
CASSPGRNQPQHF
>TRBV27|14|-|TRBJ1-2|-
TGTGCCAGCCGCGCCTCCCAGGGCATCTATGGCTACACCTTC
CASRASQGIYGYTF
>TRBV18|20|-|TRBJ2-1|TRBD2
TGTGCCAGCTCACCACCTCGGGCTAGCGGGAGTTGGTTTGTGACGAATGAGCAGTTCTTC
CASSPPRASGSWFVTNEQFF
>TRBV19|15|-|TRBJ1-4|-
TGTGCCAGTAGTATGTTCCCCAGCCCTAATGAAAAACTGTTTTTT
CASSMFPSPNEKLFF
>TRBV5-1|14|-|TRBJ2-3|TRBD2
TGCGCCAGCAGCGGCGGGGGAAGCACAGATACGCAGTATTTT
CASSGGGSTDTQYF
>TRBV7-2|13|-|TRBJ1-1|-
TGTGCCAGCAGCAGGACAGTGAACACTGAAGCTTTCTTT
CASSRTVNTEAFF
>TRBV7-2|13|many|TRBJ1-1|-
TGTGCCAGCAGCTTAGCGACGGTAGGTGAAGCTTTCTTT
CASSLATVGEAFF
>TRBV11-1|12|-|TRBJ1-1|-
TGTGCCAGCAGCTTAATGAACACTGAAGCTTTCTTT
CASSLMNTEAFF
>TRBV7-6|14|few|TRBJ2-5|-
TGTGCCAGCAGCTTAGTCCGGGGACCAGAGACCCAGTACTTC
CASSLVRGPETQYF
>TRBV9|18|few|TRBJ2-6|-
TGTGCCAGCAGCCCCTGGGATCCGCCTATCTCTGGGGCCAACGTCCTGACTTTC
CASSPWDPPISGANVLTF
>TRBV27|14|-|TRBJ1-1|-
TGTGCCAGCAGCCCACAGGGCCCGAACACTGAAGCTTTCTTT
CASSPQGPNTEAFF
>TRBV2|14|many|TRBJ1-2|TRBD1
TGTGCCAGCAGTAAGACAGGGGTTTCTAACGGCTACACCTTC
CASSKTGVSNGYTF
>TRBV18|15|-|TRBJ1-1|-
TGTGCCAGCTCCCCCGGGGGGGGAGTGAACACTGAAGCTTTCTTT
CASSPGGGVNTEAFF
>TRBV30|15|-|TRBJ1-5|TRBD1
TGTGCCTGGAGTTTGAGACAGGGGAGCAATCAGCCCCAGCATTTT
CAWSLRQGSNQPQHF
>TRBV28|17|once|TRBJ1-6|-
TGTGCCAGCAGCTGGGGCGGGGGGTGGACCTATAATTCACCCCTCCACTTT
CASSWGGGWTYNSPLHF
>TRBV28|14|-|TRBJ2-7|TRBD2
TGTGCCAGCAGTTTACGGGGGGAAGGTTACGAGCAGTACTTC
CASSLRGEGYEQYF
>TRBV7-9|17|-|TRBJ2-7|-
TGTGCCAGCAGCTTAGAGTCCTGGGGGGCGACCTCATACGAGCAGTACTTC
CASSLESWGATSYEQYF
>TRBV18|16|many|TRBJ1-1|-
TGTGCCAGCTCACCGCAGGCGGGACATCTGAACACTGAAGCTTTCTTT
CASSPQAGHLNTEAFF
>TRBV6-1|13|-|TRBJ1-5|TRBD1
TGTGCCAGCAGTTTGGACAGGGGGAAGCCCCAGCATTTT
CASSLDRGKPQHF
>TRBV7-8|19|-|TRBJ2-1|TRBD1
TGTGCCAGCAGCTTAGACGGGACAGGGTTGAGGGCGGGAGTACGAGAGCAGTTCTTC
CASSLDGTGLRAGVREQFF
>TRBV6-6|15|-|TRBJ2-1|-
TGTGCCACCACACTATTGGACAGTTTGGGCAATGAGCAGTTCTTC
CATTLLDSLGNEQFF
>TRBV27|15|few|TRBJ2-7|-
TGTGCCAGCAAACCAATGTCAGGGATTAGCTACGAGCAGTACTTC
CASKPMSGISYEQYF
>TRBV21-1|18|-|TRBJ2-1|-
TGTGCCAGCAGCAAAGAGGGATCACTAGCGGGACACTACAATGAGCAGTTCTTC
CASSKEGSLAGHYNEQFF
>TRBV5-4|16|-|TRBJ2-1|TRBD2
TGTGCCAGCAGCAGCCGCGGGGGGGGCTCCTACAATGAGCAGTTCTTC
CASSSRGGGSYNEQFF
>TRBV27|17|-|TRBJ2-7|-
TGTGCCACCCCTGAGGGGGGTAAGAGGTTATCATCCTACGAGCAGTACTTC
CATPEGGKRLSSYEQYF
>TRBV9|15|once|TRBJ2-2|-
TGTGCCAGCAGCCGGGGACATGCGAACACCGGGGAGCTGTTTTTT
CASSRGHANTGELFF
>TRBV11-1|11|-|TRBJ2-1|-
TGTGCCAGCACCACCTCAGATGAGCAGTTCTTC
CASTTSDEQFF
>TRBV7-6|15|-|TRBJ1-4|-
TGTGCCAGCAGCCTCAGACAGACTATGAATGAAAAACTGTTTTTT
CASSLRQTMNEKLFF
>TRBV11-1|13|many|TRBJ2-3|-
TGTGCCAGCGGAGCGGAGTACACAGATACGCAGTATTTT
CASGAEYTDTQYF
>TRBV28|16|-|TRBJ2-5|-
TGTGCCAGCAGTTTTTTAGGTGGAACCGACCAAGAGACCCAGTACTTC
CASSFLGGTDQETQYF
>TRBV7-2|12|-|TRBJ2-2|-
TGTGCCAGCAGCCCCCGGGGCGGGGAGCTGTTTTTT
CASSPRGGELFF
>TRBV9|18|-|TRBJ2-2|TRBD2
TGTGCCAGCAGCGTAGAAACTAGCGGGAGATTCAGCACCGGGGAGCTGTTTTTT
CASSVETSGRFSTGELFF
>TRBV11-3|13|-|TRBJ2-7|TRBD1
TGTGCCAGCAGCCTCGACAGGGGTAGGGAGCAGTACTTC
CASSLDRGREQYF
>TRBV6-1|13|many|TRBJ2-2|-
TGTGCCAGCAGCAGGTCCAACACCGGGGAGCTGTTTTTT
CASSRSNTGELFF
>TRBV10-3|16|-|TRBJ2-1|-
TGTGCCATCAGTGAGTCTTGGACCCCCGCCTACAATGAGCAGTTCTTC
CAISESWTPAYNEQFF
>TRBV29-1|12|-|TRBJ1-1|TRBD1
TGCAGCGTCGGACAGGGAGGGACTGAAGCTTTCTTT
CSVGQGGTEAFF
>TRBV7-7|16|medium-sized|TRBJ2-2|TRBD2
TGTGCTAGCAGCTTAGGAGCGGGAACTAACACCGGGGAGCTGTTTTTT
CASSLGAGTNTGELFF
>TRBV7-8|16|-|TRBJ2-7|-
TGTGCCAGCAGCTTAGAGTTAGGGCTAGCCGCCTACGAGCAGTACTTC
CASSLELGLAAYEQYF
>TRBV5-1|14|-|TRBJ2-2|-
TGCGCCAGCAGCTTACCGCGGTCCACCGGGGAGCTGTTTTTT
CASSLPRSTGELFF
>TRBV10-3|13|-|TRBJ1-1|-
TGTGCCATCAAAGGGACGGTTGAAGGTGAGGCTTTCTTT
CAIKGTVEGEAFF
>TRBV9|14|few|TRBJ2-5|TRBD1
TGTGCCAGCAACAGAGGGACAGTACAAGAGACCCAGTACTTC
CASNRGTVQETQYF
>TRBV7-9|15|-|TRBJ2-7|TRBD1
TGTGCCAGCAGCGAATTGACAGGGGAGGTTAACGAGCAGTACTTC
CASSELTGEVNEQYF
>TRBV30|13|-|TRBJ1-2|TRBD1
TGTGCCTGGAGTGTTACAGGGGGCTATGGCTACACCTTC
CAWSVTGGYGYTF
>TRBV9|14|-|TRBJ2-1|TRBD2
TGTGCCAGCAGTGCGGGAGGCTTTGGGAATGAGCAGTTCTTC
CASSAGGFGNEQFF
>TRBV11-1|16|-|TRBJ1-2|-
TGTGCCAGCAGCGAAAACCGGGACACCTCTAACTATGGCTACACCTTC
CASSENRDTSNYGYTF
>TRBV27|13|-|TRBJ2-2|-
TGTGCCAGCAGTTTATCTCGGGCCGGGGAGCTGTTTTTT
CASSLSRAGELFF
>TRBV11-2|15|-|TRBJ2-3|TRBD2
TGTGCCAGCAGCTCGGGAGCGGGAAACACAGATACGCAGTATTTT
CASSSGAGNTDTQYF
>TRBV5-5|14|few|TRBJ2-1|TRBD1
TGTGCCAGCACCGACAGGGGCTCCTACAATGAGCAGTTCTTC
CASTDRGSYNEQFF
>TRBV2|13|-|TRBJ1-2|-
TGTGCCAGCAGTGATTTCAGGGGCGCAGGCTACACCTTC
CASSDFRGAGYTF
>TRBV5-1|17|few|TRBJ2-1|TRBD2
TGCGCCAGCAGTGATTTGACTAGCGGGAGGCCTAACAATGAGCAGTTCTTC
CASSDLTSGRPNNEQFF
>TRBV11-2|14|-|TRBJ1-5|TRBD1
TGTGCCAGCAGCGCAAACAGGGGTAATCAGCCCCAGCATTTT
CASSANRGNQPQHF
>TRBV6-1|15|-|TRBJ1-5|-
TGTGCCAGCAGACACGGACAGAATAGCAATCAGCCCCAGCATTTT
CASRHGQNSNQPQHF
>TRBV7-9|17|-|TRBJ2-2|TRBD2
TGTGCCAGCAGCCCAAAAATTAGCGGGAGCCTTACCGGGGAGCTGTTTTTT
CASSPKISGSLTGELFF
>TRBV27|13|few|TRBJ1-2|-
TGTGCCAGCCGAACTGCAGGGAACTATGGCTACACCTTC
CASRTAGNYGYTF
>TRBV5-1|14|-|TRBJ2-4|-
TGCGCCAGCAGCACGAACAGGGACCAAAACATTCAGTACTTC
CASSTNRDQNIQYF
>TRBV28|12|-|TRBJ1-5|-
TGTGCCAGCAGCTTGTGGGATCAGCCCCAGCATTTT
CASSLWDQPQHF
>TRBV19|15|-|TRBJ2-1|TRBD1
TGTGCCAGTAGTATGACAGGGAGCTCCTACAATGAGCAGTTCTTC
CASSMTGSSYNEQFF
>TRBV27|12|many|TRBJ2-1|-
TGTGCCAGCAGTTTTGCCGAGGGAAGGCAGTTCTTC
CASSFAEGRQFF
>TRBV15|16|-|TRBJ2-1|TRBD2
TGTGCCACCAGCAGAGATCGGGGACTAGCGGTAAATGAGCAGTTCTTC
CATSRDRGLAVNEQFF